One sample yielded the 11 T cell receptor beta chains listed below, sequenced in a study of T cell responses to AZD1222 COVID-19 vaccine. This table comes from immunoSEQ multiplex PCR, and its TCRdb copy is limited to in-frame clones, with some not included. The sample holds more than 70,000 clones, 87% seen once. The sample here was peripheral blood, taken 28 days after the second AZD1222 dose. The receptors were gathered from an adult who received the AZD1222 COVID-19 vaccine.

The chain joins TRBV18 to TRBJ1-1, with D unclear. The CDR3 runs 16 residues. Germline V gene sequence: CDR1 KGHSH, CDR2 LQKENI. Trimming removed 6 bases at V and 0 bases at J, with 17 bases between. CDR3 in DNA: TGTGCCAGCTCCTACGGGTCGGTGCGCTTGAACACTGAAGCTTTCTTT. It encodes CASSYGSVRLNTEAFF.

This chain uses TRBV30 with TRBJ1-5, with D possibly matching TRBD1 (5 bases). This CDR3 comprises 13 residues. V lost 0 bases to trimming and J lost 5 bases, with 8 bases between them. Germline CDR1 and CDR2: GTSNPN and SVGIG (reference sequence). The chain's CDR3 is CAWSVQEDQPQHF. In DNA form, the CDR3 reads TGTGCCTGGAGTGTACAGGAGGATCAGCCCCAGCATTTT.

The chain combines TRBV7-2 with TRBJ2-7; tentative D call: TRBD2 (5 bases). The CDR3 contains 15 residues. Germline CDR1 is SGHTA and CDR2 is FQGNSA. Deletions cut 2 bases from V and 3 bases from J, with 14 bases between. CDR3 amino acids: CASSLTGSLLYEQYF. CDR3 bases: TGTGCCAGCAGCTTAACGGGATCCCTCCTCTACGAGCAGTACTTC.

The chain uses TRBV6-5 and TRBJ1-1; D is unresolved. Trimming shortened V by 7 bases and J by 2 bases, and 5 bases separated the two germline ends. The CDR3 is made up of 11 amino acids. Germline CDR1 MNHEY, CDR2 SVGAGI. CDR3 nucleotides: TGTGCCAGCATCAGAAACACTGAAGCTTTCTTT. Encoded protein: CASIRNTEAFF.

The CDR3 region has the DNA TGTGCCAGTTCCAGGGGAGGTCTAAAAGGTGAGCCCCAGCATTTT. Its protein is CASSRGGLKGEPQHF. V and J are TRBV19 and TRBJ1-5; tentative D call: TRBD1 (6 bases). With 8 bases removed from V and 8 bases from J, the gap between germline ends came to 22 bases. This CDR3 has 15 residues. Per the germline V gene, CDR1 is LNHDA and CDR2 is SQIVND (reference sequence).

The chain carries TRBV19 and TRBJ2-5; D is perhaps TRBD2 (5 bases). This CDR3 has 14 residues. Per the germline V gene, CDR1 is LNHDA and CDR2 is SQIVND (reference sequence). The ends were cut back, 5 bases at V and 2 bases at J, with 12 bases in the middle. The CDR3 DNA follows: TGTGCCAGTAGTCCAAGACGGACTCAAGAGACCCAGTACTTC. This translates into CASSPRRTQETQYF.

This chain links TRBV29-1 with TRBJ2-1, with D hard to call. The CDR3 contains 11 residues. Germline CDR1 is SQVTM and CDR2 is ANQGSEA. V lost 7 bases, J lost 6 bases, and 10 bases lay in between. The CDR3 spells CSGSWGNEQFF. The CDR3 nucleotides read TGCAGCGGGTCCTGGGGCAATGAGCAGTTCTTC.

The chain employs TRBV10-3 and TRBJ1-1; TRBD1 matches at 9 bases. Germline loops: CDR1 ENHRY, CDR2 SYGVKD. The CDR3 covers 14 residues. J gave up 11 bases and V 2 bases, and 9 bases lay outside the gene matches. The CDR3 sequence: CAISERGDRANAFF. The CDR3 DNA reads TGTGCCATCAGTGAGCGGGGGGACAGGGCTAACGCTTTCTTT.

This clone was counted only a few times. This rearrangement joins TRBV3-1 (or the pseudogene TRBV3-2) to TRBJ1-3; D is uncertain. This CDR3 has 14 residues. CDR1 and CDR2 from the germline V gene are LGHDT and YNNKEL (reference sequence). V shed 1 base and J shed 3 bases, with 7 bases lying between them. CDR3 amino acids: CASSQGSGGNTIYF. The CDR3 DNA reads as TGTGCCAGCAGCCAAGGCAGTGGTGGAAACACCATATATTTT.

The chain joins TRBV3-1 (or the pseudogene TRBV3-2) to TRBJ1-5; D possibly corresponds to TRBD1 (5 bases). V gave up 5 bases and J gave up 3 bases, with 11 bases separating them. This CDR3 is 14 amino acids long. Germline V gives CDR1 LGHDT, CDR2 YNNKEL (reference sequence). The CDR3 region is CASSSGWNNQPQHF. The CDR3 bases are TGTGCCAGCAGCTCAGGGTGGAACAATCAGCCCCAGCATTTT.

The J gene is TRBJ1-5, the V gene TRBV6-2 or TRBV6-3; TRBD1 might be the D (5 bases). Trimming took 5 bases from V and 0 from J, leaving 8 bases between them. The CDR3 is 14 residues long. Germline loops: CDR1 MNHEY, CDR2 SVGEGT. CDR3 coding DNA: TGTGCCAGCAGTCGGGACGGTAGCAATCAGCCCCAGCATTTT. Translated: CASSRDGSNQPQHF.